The present T cell receptor (beta chain) was sequenced within a study of blood T cell repertoires in COVID-19. The overall study: Sample material is recorded as cDNA or gDNA derived from T cells, B-cell-depleted T cells, or PBMCs.

In germline, CDR1 is LGHNA, CDR2 YSLEER. The CDR3 extends over 21 amino acids. V shed 4 bases and J 2 bases; nucleotides not matched to a gene: 25. Source study methods: Estimated nucleated cell counts came from reference gene primer amplification. Measured with immunoSEQ multiplex PCR; TCRdb has only the in-frame clones, and not every one. V and J calls and clone size follow that table, whereas D and trimming were derived from the DNA. This sample has 160,000 or so clones, with about nine tenths found just once. The TCR sequence derives from a woman in her seventies with acute or convalescent COVID-19. V and J are TRBV4-3 and TRBJ1-2; 7 nucleotides match TRBD1. Sequenced: peripheral blood. The CDR3: CASSPQFQHPSTGWSNYGYTF. In DNA form, the CDR3 reads TGCGCCAGCAGCCCCCAATTTCAGCACCCATCGACAGGGTGGAGCAACTATGGCTACACCTTC.